The source of this TCR beta chain is a study of T-cell reconstitution after alpha-beta-depleted transplantation in children. During its preparation, the TCRbeta library received unique molecular identifiers. TCRdb re-derived calls from the PCR reads in MiXCR, one entry per CDR3 protein. The sample has hundreds of thousands of distinct CDR3 sequences, about an eighth seen once; the top ten hold 2% to 2.5%. The V gene's germline CDR1 is SGHAT and CDR2 FQNNGV. Trimming took off 4 bases at V and 4 bases at J, with 9 bases between the two ends. The CDR3 is 13 residues long. This clonotype was counted many times. Its antigen remains unidentified. Regarding the study as a whole: Reportedly, only several hundred clones from non-depleted graft cells drove alpha-beta T-cell counts at about two months.

The chain recombines TRBV11-2 with TRBJ2-3; no reliable D call. This clonotype originated in a male patient between 10 and 17 years old who had a stem cell transplant for acute myeloid leukemia, so the T cells may come from the graft donor. The sequencing used PBMCs, mostly from graft donor cells, collected 360 days after TCRalphabeta/CD19-depleted stem cell transplant. The CDR3 here is CASSSAYADTQYF. In DNA, the CDR3 is TGTGCCAGCAGCTCTGCGTACGCAGATACGCAGTATTTT.